The 16 T cell receptor beta chains reported below all come from one sample, sequenced in a study of response to subunit inactivated influenza vaccine (dated by TCRdb to about 2018). The method was RT-PCR. Sequencer: Illumina HiSeq 2500. TCRdb reworked the public reads: Q25 trimming with fastp, MiXCR clone assembly, productive beta chains retained. CDR3 protein sequences are deduplicated, and each keeps its most common genes and DNA. This sample has approximately 310,000 distinct CDR3 sequences in its table, and around a fifth of those were observed once. The ten largest clones capture 10% of the sample. Sample: PBMCs from blood, taken around 22 months after vaccination. The receptors here all came from a man aged 45 to 75 who received an inactivated influenza vaccine. Donor details come from another sample of the same person, matched by shared clones.

This clonotype was seen a handful of times. The CDR3: CASSGLGSGQPQHF. CDR3 nucleotides: TGTGCCAGCAGTGGTCTGGGGAGCGGACAGCCCCAGCATTTT. J is TRBJ1-5 and V is TRBV2; D is unresolved. Trimming left V 4 bases short and J 7 bases short, with 14 bases between. The CDR3 runs 14 residues. The germline gives CDR1 SNHLY, CDR2 FYNNEI.

The CDR3 reads CASSLQQQGAYEQYF. DNA of the CDR3: TGCGCCAGCAGCCTCCAGCAACAGGGGGCATACGAGCAGTACTTC. This sequence joins TRBV4-1 and TRBJ2-7, with 9 bases aligning to TRBD1. V lost 4 bases to trimming and J lost 4 bases; unmatched junction nucleotides: 8. The CDR3 contains 15 residues. In germline, CDR1 is MGHRA, CDR2 YSYEKL.

This rearrangement joins TRBV4-2 to TRBJ2-5; 9 bases align to TRBD2. This CDR3 comprises 16 residues. Trimming cost V 0 bases and J 5 bases; bases outside gene matches: 7. Germline CDR1 and CDR2: LGHNA and YNFKEQ. In nucleotides, the CDR3 is TGTGCCAGCAGCCAAGATCCGGCTAGCGGGGTGGAGACCCAGTACTTC. Amino acids: CASSQDPASGVETQYF.

The genes are TRBV4-2 and TRBJ1-4; 7 bases fit TRBD1. With V trimmed by 3 bases and J by 4 bases, 5 bases remained unmatched. The CDR3 runs to 15 residues. The germline CDR1 and CDR2 sequences are LGHNA and YNFKEQ. The CDR3 DNA sequence: TGTGCCAGCAGCCACCCAGGGGGGCTTAATGAAAAACTGTTTTTT. Translation gives CASSHPGGLNEKLFF.

This clonotype was seen only a few times. V gene TRBV4-2 combines with J gene TRBJ2-2, with 8 bases identical to TRBD2. The CDR3 totals 16 residues. Germline assignment: CDR1 LGHNA and CDR2 YNFKEQ. The V gene end was trimmed by 0 bases and the J gene end by 4 bases; junction bases not matched to a gene: 4. CDR3 in DNA: TGTGCCAGCAGCCAAGAAAGCGGGGGCCCCACCGGGGAGCTGTTTTTT. Translating gives CASSQESGGPTGELFF.

The CDR3 protein is CSTQGGQGTSNEQFF. The CDR3 DNA reads as TGCAGTACCCAAGGGGGACAGGGGACGAGCAATGAGCAGTTCTTC. The chain combines TRBV20-1 with TRBJ2-1; TRBD1 matches 10 bases. After removal of 8 bases from V and 6 bases from J, the junction contained 13 bases not matched to a gene. CDR3 size: 15 residues. The germline CDR1 and CDR2 sequences are DFQATT and SNEGSKA (reference sequence).

This clonotype came up many times. The chain employs TRBV12-3 or TRBV12-4 and TRBJ1-5; D not certain. V lost 3 bases to trimming and J lost 0 bases, with 6 bases between them. There are 14 residues in the CDR3. This CDR3 reads CASSFGVSNQPQHF. The CDR3 coding sequence is TGTGCCAGCAGTTTTGGGGTTAGCAATCAGCCCCAGCATTTT.

The V gene is TRBV20-1, the J gene TRBJ2-7; TRBD2 is a possible D gene (7 bases). V dropped 3 bases and J dropped 3 bases, with 21 bases sitting between them. Per the germline V gene, CDR1 is DFQATT and CDR2 is SNEGSKA (reference sequence). The CDR3 runs 16 residues. This chain's CDR3 is CSARSSRRGANYEQYF. CDR3 DNA: TGCAGTGCTAGGTCATCCCGCCGGGGGGCCAACTACGAGCAGTACTTC.

There are many counts of this clonotype. This sequence joins TRBV4-2 and TRBJ1-2; TRBD1 is a possible D gene (5 bases). This CDR3 comprises 16 residues. V was shortened by 0 bases and J by 3 bases, with 14 bases between the two germline ends. The germline CDR1 and CDR2 sequences are LGHNA and YNFKEQ. The CDR3 nucleotides are TGTGCCAGCAGCCAAGATGTAGCAGGGATGGACTATGGCTACACCTTC. Translated, it gives CASSQDVAGMDYGYTF.

The chain is built from TRBV19 and TRBJ1-2; possibly TRBD1 for D (6 bases). This CDR3 is built from 13 residues. V dropped 3 bases and J dropped 8 bases, with 13 bases sitting between them. The germline gives CDR1 LNHDA, CDR2 SQIVND (reference sequence). CDR3 nucleotides: TGTGCCAGTAGTATGGGGGCAGGCGGAGGCTACACCTTC. Its translation: CASSMGAGGGYTF. The full variable domain, completed using reference TRBV19 and TRBJ1-2, is DGGITQSPKYLFRKEGQNVTLSCEQNLNHDAMYWYRQDPGQGLRLIYYSQIVNDFQKGDIAEGYSVSREKKESFPLTVTSAQKNPTAFYLCASSMGAGGGYTFGSGTRLTVV.

V gene TRBV5-1 combines with J gene TRBJ2-7, with D hard to call. Germline V gene lookup returns CDR1 SGHRS and CDR2 YFSETQ. V was shortened by 0 bases and J by 2 bases, with 12 bases between the two germline ends. CDR3 length: 15 residues. CDR3 amino acids: CASSLESLSPYEQYF. In nucleotides, the CDR3 is TGCGCCAGCAGCTTGGAGTCTCTTAGTCCCTACGAGCAGTACTTC.

A remark on this clonotype: Without the conserved terminal phenylalanine or tryptophan, this CDR3 likely stems from a read error. V and J are TRBV7-8 and TRBJ2-3, with D uncertain. The V end lost 0 bases, the J end lost 5 bases, and 9 bases lay between the germline ends. Germline V gene lookup returns CDR1 SGHVS and CDR2 FQNEAQ. This CDR3 has 14 amino acids. The CDR3: CASSLAQLGDTQYC. DNA of the CDR3: TGTGCCAGCAGCTTAGCGCAACTGGGAGATACGCAGTATTGT.

Points on this clonotype: A clone one base away is much larger, so this may be a read error. CDR3 DNA: TGTGCCAGCAGTAACACTAGCGGGAACTCCTACAATGAGCAGTTCTTC. Amino acids: CASSNTSGNSYNEQFF. The chain links TRBV28 to TRBJ2-1, with 10 bases aligning to TRBD2. Germline V gene lookup returns CDR1 MDHEN and CDR2 SYDVKM. J gave up 0 bases and V 5 bases, and 4 bases lay outside the gene matches. The CDR3 contains 16 residues.

To note about this clonotype: A much more abundant neighbour one base away suggests this may be a read error. V usage is TRBV10-3 and J usage is TRBJ2-3; TRBD1 aligns across 7 bases. This CDR3 is 11 amino acids long. Per the germline V gene, CDR1 is ENHRY and CDR2 is SYGVKD. CDR3 residues: CATTGTDAQYF. CDR3 bases: TGTGCCACTACAGGGACAGATGCGCAGTATTTT.

The sample holds a few counts of this clonotype. The gene calls are TRBV27 and TRBJ2-1; 8 nucleotides line up with TRBD2. CDR3 length: 15 residues. V lost 3 bases to trimming and J lost 2 bases; unmatched junction nucleotides: 3. Germline CDR1 and CDR2: MNHEY and SMNVEV (reference sequence). CDR3 DNA sequence: TGTGCCAGCAGTTTGGTTAGCGGGACCTACAATGAGCAGTTCTTC. This codes for CASSLVSGTYNEQFF.

This clonotype was detected only a few times. CDR3 in DNA: TGTGCCAGCAGTCCGGGATCTAACATGAACTATGGCTACACCTTC. It is translated as CASSPGSNMNYGYTF. The chain combines TRBV12-3 or TRBV12-4 with TRBJ1-2; D ambiguous. This CDR3 is 15 amino acids long. V lost 5 bases, J lost 2 bases, and 15 bases lay in between.